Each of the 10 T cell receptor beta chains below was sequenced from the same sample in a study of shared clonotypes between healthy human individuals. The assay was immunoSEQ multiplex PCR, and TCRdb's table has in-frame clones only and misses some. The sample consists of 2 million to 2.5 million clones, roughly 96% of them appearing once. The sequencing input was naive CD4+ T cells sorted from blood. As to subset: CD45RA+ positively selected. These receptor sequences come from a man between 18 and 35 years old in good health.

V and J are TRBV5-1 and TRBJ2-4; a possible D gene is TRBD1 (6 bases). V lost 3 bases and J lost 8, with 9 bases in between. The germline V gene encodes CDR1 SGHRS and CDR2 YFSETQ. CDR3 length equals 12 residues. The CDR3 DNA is TGCGCCAGCAGCTCGGACAGCTACATTCAGTACTTC. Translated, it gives CASSSDSYIQYF.

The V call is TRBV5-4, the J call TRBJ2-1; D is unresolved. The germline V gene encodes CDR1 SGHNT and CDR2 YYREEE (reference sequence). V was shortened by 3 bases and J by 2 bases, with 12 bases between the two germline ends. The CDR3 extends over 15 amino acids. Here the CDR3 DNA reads TGTGCCAGCAGCTGGAATGACAATGCCTACAATGAGCAGTTCTTC. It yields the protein CASSWNDNAYNEQFF. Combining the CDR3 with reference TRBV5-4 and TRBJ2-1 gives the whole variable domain ETGVTQSPTHLIKTRGQQVTLRCSSQSGHNTVSWYQQALGQGPQFIFQYYREEENGRGNFPPRFSGLQFPNYSSELNVNALELDDSALYLCASSWNDNAYNEQFFGPGTRLTVL.

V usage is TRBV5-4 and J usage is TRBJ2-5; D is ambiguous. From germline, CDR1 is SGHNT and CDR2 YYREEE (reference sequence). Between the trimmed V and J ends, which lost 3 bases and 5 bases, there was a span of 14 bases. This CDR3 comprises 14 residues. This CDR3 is CASSSRTAPETQYF. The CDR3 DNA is TGTGCCAGCAGCTCCAGGACCGCGCCGGAGACCCAGTACTTC. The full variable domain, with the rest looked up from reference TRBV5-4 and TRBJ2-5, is ETGVTQSPTHLIKTRGQQVTLRCSSQSGHNTVSWYQQALGQGPQFIFQYYREEENGRGNFPPRFSGLQFPNYSSELNVNALELDDSALYLCASSSRTAPETQYFGPGTRLLVL.

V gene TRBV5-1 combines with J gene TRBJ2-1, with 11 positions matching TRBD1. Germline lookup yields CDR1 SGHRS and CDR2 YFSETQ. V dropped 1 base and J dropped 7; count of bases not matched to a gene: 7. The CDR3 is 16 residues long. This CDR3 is CASSLPGTGGSNEQFF. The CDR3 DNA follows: TGCGCCAGCAGCTTGCCCGGGACAGGGGGTTCGAATGAGCAGTTCTTC.

CDR3: CASSPRRTGGSYEQYF. The CDR3 DNA follows: TGTGCCAGCAGCCCGCGCAGGACAGGGGGGTCCTACGAGCAGTACTTC. The chain is built from TRBV5-6 and TRBJ2-7; 10 bases fit TRBD1. CDR1 is SGHDT and CDR2 is YYEEEE in the germline V gene. V dropped 4 bases and J dropped 1; count of bases not matched to a gene: 8. This CDR3 is 16 amino acids long.

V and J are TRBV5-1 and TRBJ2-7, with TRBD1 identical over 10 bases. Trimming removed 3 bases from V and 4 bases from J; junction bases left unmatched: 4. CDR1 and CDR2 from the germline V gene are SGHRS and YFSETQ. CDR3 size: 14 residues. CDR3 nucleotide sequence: TGCGCCAGCAGCTCGCGGACAGGGGGGTACGAGCAGTACTTC. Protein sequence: CASSSRTGGYEQYF.

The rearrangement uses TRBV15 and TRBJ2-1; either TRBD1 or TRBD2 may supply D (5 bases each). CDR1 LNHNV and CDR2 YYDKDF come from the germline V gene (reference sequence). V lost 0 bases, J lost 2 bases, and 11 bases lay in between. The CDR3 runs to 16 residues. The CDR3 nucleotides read TGTGCCACCAGCAGAGATACGAGGGGTACCTACAATGAGCAGTTCTTC. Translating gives CATSRDTRGTYNEQFF.

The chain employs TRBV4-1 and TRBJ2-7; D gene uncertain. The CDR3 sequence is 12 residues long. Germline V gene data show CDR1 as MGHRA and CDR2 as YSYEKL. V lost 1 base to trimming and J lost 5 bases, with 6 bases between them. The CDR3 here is CASSQVADEQYF. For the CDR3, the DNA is TGCGCCAGCAGCCAAGTGGCCGACGAGCAGTACTTC.

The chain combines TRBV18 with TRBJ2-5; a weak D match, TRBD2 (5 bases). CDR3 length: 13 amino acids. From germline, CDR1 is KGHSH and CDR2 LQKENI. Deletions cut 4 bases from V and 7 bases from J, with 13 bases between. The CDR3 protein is CASSLGEKGTQYF. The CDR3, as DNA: TGTGCCAGCTCACTCGGGGAGAAGGGGACCCAGTACTTC. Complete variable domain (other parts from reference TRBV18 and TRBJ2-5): NAGVMQNPRHLVRRRGQEARLRCSPMKGHSHVYWYRQLPEEGLKFMVYLQKENIIDESGMPKERFSAEFPKEGPSILRIQQVVRGDSAAYFCASSLGEKGTQYFGPGTRLLVL.

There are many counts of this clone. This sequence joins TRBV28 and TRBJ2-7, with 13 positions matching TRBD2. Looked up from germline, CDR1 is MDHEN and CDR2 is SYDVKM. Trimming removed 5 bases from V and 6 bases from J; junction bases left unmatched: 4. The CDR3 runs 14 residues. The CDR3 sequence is CASSTGTSGVEQYF. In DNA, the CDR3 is TGTGCCAGCAGTACCGGGACTAGCGGGGTCGAGCAGTACTTC.